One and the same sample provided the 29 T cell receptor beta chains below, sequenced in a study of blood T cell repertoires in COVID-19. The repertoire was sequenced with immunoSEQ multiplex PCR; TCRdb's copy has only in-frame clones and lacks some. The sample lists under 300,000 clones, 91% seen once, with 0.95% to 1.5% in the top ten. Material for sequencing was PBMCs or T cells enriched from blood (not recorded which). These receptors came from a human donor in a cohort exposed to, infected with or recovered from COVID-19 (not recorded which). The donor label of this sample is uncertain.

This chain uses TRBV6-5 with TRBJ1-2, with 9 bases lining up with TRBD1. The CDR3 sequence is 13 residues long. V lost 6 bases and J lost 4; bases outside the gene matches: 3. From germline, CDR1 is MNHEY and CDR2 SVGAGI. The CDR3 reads CASSWDRAYGYTF. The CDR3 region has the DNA TGTGCCAGCAGCTGGGACAGGGCCTATGGCTACACCTTC.

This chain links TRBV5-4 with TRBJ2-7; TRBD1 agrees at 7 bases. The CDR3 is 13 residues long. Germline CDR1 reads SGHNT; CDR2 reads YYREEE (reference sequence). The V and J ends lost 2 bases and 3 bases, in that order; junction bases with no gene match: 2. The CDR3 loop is CASSFNRGYEQYF. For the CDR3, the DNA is TGTGCCAGCAGCTTTAACAGGGGCTACGAGCAGTACTTC.

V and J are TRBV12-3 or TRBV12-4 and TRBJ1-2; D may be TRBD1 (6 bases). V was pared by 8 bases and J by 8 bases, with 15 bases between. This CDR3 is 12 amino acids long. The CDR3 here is CASARGARGYTF. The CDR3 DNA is TGTGCCAGCGCCCGGGGGGCACGGGGCTACACCTTC.

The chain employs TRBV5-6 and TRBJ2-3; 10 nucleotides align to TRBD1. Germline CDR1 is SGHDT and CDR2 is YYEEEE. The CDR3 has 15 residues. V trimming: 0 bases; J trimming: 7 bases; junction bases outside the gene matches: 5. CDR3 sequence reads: CASSLVGQGMNTQYF. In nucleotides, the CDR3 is TGTGCCAGCAGCTTGGTGGGACAGGGGATGAATACGCAGTATTTT.

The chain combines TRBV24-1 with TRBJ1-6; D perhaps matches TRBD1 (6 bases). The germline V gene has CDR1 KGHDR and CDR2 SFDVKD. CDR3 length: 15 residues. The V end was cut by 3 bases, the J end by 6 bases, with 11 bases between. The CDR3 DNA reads TGTGCCACCAGTGATGACCGGGACACTAATTCACCCCTCCACTTT. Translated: CATSDDRDTNSPLHF.

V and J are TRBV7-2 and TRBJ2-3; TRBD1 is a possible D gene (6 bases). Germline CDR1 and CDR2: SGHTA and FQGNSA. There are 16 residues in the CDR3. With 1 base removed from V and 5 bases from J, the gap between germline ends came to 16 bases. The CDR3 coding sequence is TGTGCCAGCAGCTTAGGTACAGGTCAACAGGGAGATACGCAGTATTTT. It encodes CASSLGTGQQGDTQYF.

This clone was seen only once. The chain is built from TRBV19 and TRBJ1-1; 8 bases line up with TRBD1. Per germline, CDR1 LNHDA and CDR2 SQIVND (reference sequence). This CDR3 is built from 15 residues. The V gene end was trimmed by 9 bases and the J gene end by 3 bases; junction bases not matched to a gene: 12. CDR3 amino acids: CASGTGSSGDTEAFF. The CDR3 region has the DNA TGTGCCAGCGGGACAGGTTCGAGCGGGGACACTGAAGCTTTCTTT.

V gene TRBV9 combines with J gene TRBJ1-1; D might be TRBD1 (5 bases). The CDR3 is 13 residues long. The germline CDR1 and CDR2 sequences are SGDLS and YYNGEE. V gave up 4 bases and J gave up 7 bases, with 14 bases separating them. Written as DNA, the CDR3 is TGTGCCAGCAGCCCGGACGACAGCATTGAAGCTTTCTTT. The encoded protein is CASSPDDSIEAFF.

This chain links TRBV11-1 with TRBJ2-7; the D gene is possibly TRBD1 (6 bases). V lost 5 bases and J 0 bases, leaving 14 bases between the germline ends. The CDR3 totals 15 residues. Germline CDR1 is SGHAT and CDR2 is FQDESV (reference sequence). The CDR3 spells CASSQVGARSYEQYF. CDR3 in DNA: TGTGCCAGCAGCCAAGTGGGGGCTCGCTCCTACGAGCAGTACTTC.

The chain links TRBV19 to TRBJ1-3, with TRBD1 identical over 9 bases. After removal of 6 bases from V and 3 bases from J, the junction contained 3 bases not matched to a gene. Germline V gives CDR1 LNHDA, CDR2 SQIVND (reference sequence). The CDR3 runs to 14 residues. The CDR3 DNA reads TGTGCCAGTAGGACAGGGGGTATTGGAAACACCATATATTTT. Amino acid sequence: CASRTGGIGNTIYF. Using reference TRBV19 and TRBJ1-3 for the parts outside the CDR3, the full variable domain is DGGITQSPKYLFRKEGQNVTLSCEQNLNHDAMYWYRQDPGQGLRLIYYSQIVNDFQKGDIAEGYSVSREKKESFPLTVTSAQKNPTAFYLCASRTGGIGNTIYFGEGSWLTVV.

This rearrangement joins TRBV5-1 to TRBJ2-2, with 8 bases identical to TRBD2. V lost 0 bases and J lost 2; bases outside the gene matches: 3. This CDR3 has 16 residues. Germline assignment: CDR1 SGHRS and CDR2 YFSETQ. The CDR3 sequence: CASSLGGGPNTGELFF. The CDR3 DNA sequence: TGCGCCAGCAGCTTGGGCGGGGGGCCCAACACCGGGGAGCTGTTTTTT. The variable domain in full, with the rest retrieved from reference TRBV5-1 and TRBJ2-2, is KAGVTQTPRYLIKTRGQQVTLSCSPISGHRSVSWYQQTPGQGLQFLFEYFSETQRNKGNFPGRFSGRQFSNSRSEMNVSTLELGDSALYLCASSLGGGPNTGELFFGEGSRLTVL.

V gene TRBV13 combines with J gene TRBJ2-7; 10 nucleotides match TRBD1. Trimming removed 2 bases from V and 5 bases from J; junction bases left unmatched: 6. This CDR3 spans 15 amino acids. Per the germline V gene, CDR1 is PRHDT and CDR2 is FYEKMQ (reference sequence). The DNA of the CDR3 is TGTGCCAGCAGCTTATTAGGGACAGGGGCCGACGAGCAGTACTTC. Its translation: CASSLLGTGADEQYF.

CDR3 residues: CASSLTVFSGNTIYF. Written as DNA, the CDR3 is TGTGCCAGCAGCTTAACGGTCTTCTCTGGAAACACCATATATTTT. The rearrangement joins TRBV11-1 to TRBJ1-3; D remains ambiguous. The CDR3 runs 15 residues. V lost 2 bases and J 0 bases, leaving 8 bases between the germline ends. CDR1 and CDR2 (germline): SGHAT, FQDESV (reference sequence).

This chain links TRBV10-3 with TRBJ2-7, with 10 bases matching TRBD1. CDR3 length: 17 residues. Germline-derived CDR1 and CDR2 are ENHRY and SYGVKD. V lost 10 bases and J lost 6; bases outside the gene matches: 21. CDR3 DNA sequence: TGTGCCACCACCGGGACAGGGGACTCCCAGAGAACGGGCGAGCAGTACTTC. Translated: CATTGTGDSQRTGEQYF.

The CDR3 nucleotides are TGTGCCAGTAGTCCGCGGACAGGGGTGAGAACTGAAGCTTTCTTT. It encodes CASSPRTGVRTEAFF. The chain couples TRBV19 to TRBJ1-1; 9 bases map to TRBD1. The CDR3 loop spans 15 amino acids. Per the germline V gene, CDR1 is LNHDA and CDR2 is SQIVND (reference sequence). Unmatched junction bases numbered 9, after V lost 5 bases and J lost 5 bases. The full variable domain, its missing parts supplied by reference TRBV19 and TRBJ1-1, is DGGITQSPKYLFRKEGQNVTLSCEQNLNHDAMYWYRQDPGQGLRLIYYSQIVNDFQKGDIAEGYSVSREKKESFPLTVTSAQKNPTAFYLCASSPRTGVRTEAFFGQGTRLTVV.

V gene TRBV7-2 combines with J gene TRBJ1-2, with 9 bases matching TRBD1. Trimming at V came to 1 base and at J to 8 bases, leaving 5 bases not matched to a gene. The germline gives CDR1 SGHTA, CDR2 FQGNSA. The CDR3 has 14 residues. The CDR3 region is CASSLGDRAGGYTF. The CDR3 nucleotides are TGTGCCAGCAGCTTAGGGGACAGGGCGGGGGGCTACACCTTC.

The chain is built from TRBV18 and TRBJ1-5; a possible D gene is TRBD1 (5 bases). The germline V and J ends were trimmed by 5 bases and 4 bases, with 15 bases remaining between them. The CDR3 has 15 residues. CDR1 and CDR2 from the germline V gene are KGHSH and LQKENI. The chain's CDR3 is CASSKGTGDNQPQHF. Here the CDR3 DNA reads TGTGCCAGCTCAAAGGGAACGGGGGATAATCAGCCCCAGCATTTT.

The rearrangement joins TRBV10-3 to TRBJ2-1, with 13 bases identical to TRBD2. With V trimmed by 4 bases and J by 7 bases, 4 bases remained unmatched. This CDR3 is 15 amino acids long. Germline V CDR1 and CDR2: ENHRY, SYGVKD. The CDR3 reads CAISAVLAGGNEQFF. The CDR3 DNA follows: TGTGCCATCAGTGCCGTACTAGCGGGGGGGAATGAGCAGTTCTTC.

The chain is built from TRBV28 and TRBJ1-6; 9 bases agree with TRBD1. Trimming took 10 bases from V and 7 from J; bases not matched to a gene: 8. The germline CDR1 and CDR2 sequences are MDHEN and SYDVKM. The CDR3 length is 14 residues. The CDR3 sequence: CATSTDRGNSPLHF. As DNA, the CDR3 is TGTGCCACCTCAACAGACAGGGGGAATTCACCCCTCCACTTT.

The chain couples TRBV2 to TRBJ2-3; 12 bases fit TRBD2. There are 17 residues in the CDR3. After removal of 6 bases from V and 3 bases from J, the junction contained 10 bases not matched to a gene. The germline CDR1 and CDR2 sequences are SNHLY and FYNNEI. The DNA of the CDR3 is TGTGCCAGCAGCCGCGGACTAGCGGGGTTTCTGACAGATACGCAGTATTTT. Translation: CASSRGLAGFLTDTQYF.

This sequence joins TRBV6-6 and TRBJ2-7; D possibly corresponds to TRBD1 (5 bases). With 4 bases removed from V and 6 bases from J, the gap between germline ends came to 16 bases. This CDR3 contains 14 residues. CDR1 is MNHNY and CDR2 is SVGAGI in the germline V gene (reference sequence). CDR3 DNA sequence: TGTGCCAGCAGTTTGGGGCCCTTAGGGTCCGAGCAGTACTTC. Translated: CASSLGPLGSEQYF.

CDR3 region: CASSFVDRARSFYGYTF. The CDR3, as DNA: TGCGCCAGCAGCTTCGTGGACAGGGCACGGTCCTTCTATGGCTACACCTTC. The chain is built from TRBV5-1 and TRBJ1-2; 8 bases line up with TRBD1. Germline V gene lookup returns CDR1 SGHRS and CDR2 YFSETQ. The CDR3 is 17 residues long. Losses at the gene ends were 2 bases for V and 4 bases for J; bases not matched to a gene: 13.

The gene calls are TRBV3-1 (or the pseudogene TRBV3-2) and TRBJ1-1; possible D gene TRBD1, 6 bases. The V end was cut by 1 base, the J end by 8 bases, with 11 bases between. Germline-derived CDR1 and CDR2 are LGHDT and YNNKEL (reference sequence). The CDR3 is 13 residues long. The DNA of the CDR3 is TGTGCCAGCAGCCAAGGAACCAGGGGAGAAGCTTTCTTT. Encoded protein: CASSQGTRGEAFF.

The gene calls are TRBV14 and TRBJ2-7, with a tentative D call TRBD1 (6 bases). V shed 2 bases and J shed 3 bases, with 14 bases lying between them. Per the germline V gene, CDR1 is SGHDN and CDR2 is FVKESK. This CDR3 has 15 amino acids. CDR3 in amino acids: CASSQRGSRHYEQYF. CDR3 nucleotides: TGTGCCAGCAGCCAAAGGGGGAGCAGGCACTACGAGCAGTACTTC.

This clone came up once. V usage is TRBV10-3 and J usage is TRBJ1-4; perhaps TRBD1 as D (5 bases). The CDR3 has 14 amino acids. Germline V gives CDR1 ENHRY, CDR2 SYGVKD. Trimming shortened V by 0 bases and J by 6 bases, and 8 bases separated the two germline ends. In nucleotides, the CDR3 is TGTGCCATCAGTGAGTCCGGGGGGGATGAAAAACTGTTTTTT. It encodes CAISESGGDEKLFF.

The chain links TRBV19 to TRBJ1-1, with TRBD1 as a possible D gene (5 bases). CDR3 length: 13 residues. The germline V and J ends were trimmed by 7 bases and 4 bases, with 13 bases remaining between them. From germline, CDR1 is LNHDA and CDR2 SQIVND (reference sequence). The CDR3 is CASNYHGGTEAFF. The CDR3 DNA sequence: TGTGCCAGTAACTACCACGGGGGCACTGAAGCTTTCTTT.

CDR3 residues: CASAPVGQAFHEQYF. As DNA, the CDR3 is TGTGCCAGCGCACCCGTGGGACAGGCGTTCCACGAGCAGTACTTC. The chain links TRBV25-1 to TRBJ2-7; TRBD1 aligns across 8 bases. The CDR3 runs to 15 residues. Germline trimming cut 8 bases from V and 5 bases from J; bases unmatched to any gene: 14. Germline V gives CDR1 MGHDK, CDR2 SYGVNS.

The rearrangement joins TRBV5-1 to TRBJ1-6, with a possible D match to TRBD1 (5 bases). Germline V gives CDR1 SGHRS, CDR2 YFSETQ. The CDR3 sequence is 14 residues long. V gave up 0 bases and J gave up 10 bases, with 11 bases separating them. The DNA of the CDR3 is TGCGCCAGCAGCTTGGAGGGGCCATACTCACCCCTCCACTTT. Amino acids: CASSLEGPYSPLHF.

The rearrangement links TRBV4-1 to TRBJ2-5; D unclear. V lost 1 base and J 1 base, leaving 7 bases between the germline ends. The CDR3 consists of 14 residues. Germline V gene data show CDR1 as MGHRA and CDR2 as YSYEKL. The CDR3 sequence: CASSQGPVQETQYF. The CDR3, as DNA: TGCGCCAGCAGCCAAGGTCCGGTCCAAGAGACCCAGTACTTC.